The 13 T cell receptor beta chains given below trace back to one sample, sequenced in a study of post-analysis software for immune sequencing data. Whole-study findings and limits: Among 5 or 6 TRBV segments more frequent in patients than controls were TRBV5-6, TRBV5-1 and TRBV20-1.

Carried by the TCR beta cDNA libraries were unique molecular identifiers. TCRdb re-called the PCR reads with MiXCR, one entry per CDR3 protein. The sample lists a few hundred thousand distinct CDR3 sequences; roughly 46% were seen once. No antigen has been assigned to these receptors. What was sequenced was blood. These receptors were collected from a girl between 10 and 17 years old with multiple sclerosis.

The rearrangement joins TRBV15 to TRBJ2-2; D might be TRBD2 (5 bases). The germline gives CDR1 LNHNV, CDR2 YYDKDF (reference sequence). Trimming left V 0 bases short and J 6 bases short, with 14 bases between. The CDR3 is 16 residues long. This CDR3 reads CATSRDRVMRAGELFF. The DNA of the CDR3 is TGTGCCACCAGCAGAGATCGAGTAATGAGGGCCGGGGAGCTGTTTTTT.

In this sample, this clonotype turned up once. This chain links TRBV7-9 with TRBJ2-7, with a weak D call TRBD1 (5 bases). V was pared by 4 bases and J by 3 bases, with 13 bases between. CDR1 and CDR2 from the germline V gene are SEHNR and FQNEAQ (reference sequence). The CDR3 consists of 14 residues. CDR3 coding DNA: TGTGCCAGCAGCTCTTGGGGCGGAAACTACGAGCAGTACTTC. Its translation is CASSSWGGNYEQYF.

V usage is TRBV5-5 and J usage is TRBJ2-3, with 8 bases aligning to TRBD1. CDR1 is SGHKS, CDR2 YYEKEE, per germline (reference sequence). CDR3 length equals 15 residues. Unmatched junction bases numbered 8, after V lost 4 bases and J lost 4 bases. Here the CDR3 DNA reads TGTGCCAGCAGCACTTGGACAGGGCGTTCAGATACGCAGTATTTT. As protein: CASSTWTGRSDTQYF. Full variable domain (rest looked up from reference TRBV5-5 and TRBJ2-3): DAGVTQSPTHLIKTRGQQVTLRCSPISGHKSVSWYQQVLGQGPQFIFQYYEKEERGRGNFPDRFSARQFPNYSSELNVNALLLGDSALYLCASSTWTGRSDTQYFGPGTRLTVL.

Details on this clonotype: The germline gene is not matched at one end of the junction; a read error may be the cause. The chain couples TRBV7-2 to TRBJ2-1; D gene uncertain. Germline lookup yields CDR1 SGHTA and CDR2 FQGNSA. This CDR3 is built from 12 residues. This CDR3 is CACSLRFNEQFF. CDR3 nucleotide sequence: TGTGCCTGCAGCTTAAGGTTCAATGAGCAGTTCTTC.

This clonotype has only a few counts. J is TRBJ2-7 and V is TRBV5-1, with 11 bases aligning to TRBD2. This CDR3 is built from 13 residues. Germline CDR1 is SGHRS and CDR2 is YFSETQ. V dropped 4 bases and J dropped 5; count of bases not matched to a gene: 2. The DNA of the CDR3 is TGCGCCAGCAGCACGGGACTAGCGGACGAGCAGTACTTC. Protein product: CASSTGLADEQYF.

The chain uses TRBV20-1 and TRBJ1-5; the D is unclear. CDR3 length: 15 residues. The V and J ends lost 0 bases and 6 bases respectively, with 15 bases between them. The germline CDR1 and CDR2 sequences are DFQATT and SNEGSKA (reference sequence). The CDR3 region has the DNA TGCAGTGCTAGAGATCTCCATCCCGGACCTCAGCCCCAGCATTTT. This translates into CSARDLHPGPQPQHF.

This clonotype turned up a few times. V and J are TRBV7-2 and TRBJ1-1; no definite D call. The V gene's germline CDR1 is SGHTA and CDR2 FQGNSA. The CDR3 runs 12 residues. The V end was cut by 6 bases, the J end by 7 bases, with 12 bases between. The CDR3 spells CASRYMGNEAFF. For the CDR3, the DNA is TGTGCCAGCAGATATATGGGTAATGAAGCTTTCTTT.

The rearrangement uses TRBV7-2 and TRBJ2-7; unclear D gene. The V and J ends lost 6 bases and 0 bases respectively, with 6 bases between them. There are 12 residues in the CDR3. CDR1 and CDR2 (germline): SGHTA, FQGNSA. CDR3 sequence reads: CASRTDSYEQYF. The DNA for the CDR3 is TGTGCCAGCAGAACAGACTCCTACGAGCAGTACTTC.

V gene TRBV7-9 combines with J gene TRBJ1-4, with a tentative D call TRBD1 (6 bases). The germline CDR1 and CDR2 sequences are SEHNR and FQNEAQ (reference sequence). The CDR3 extends over 14 amino acids. Trimming removed 10 bases from V and 8 bases from J, with 20 bases in between. CDR3 bases: TGTGCCATCTCAGACTTGGGGGGCAGCGAAAAACTGTTTTTT. It translates to CAISDLGGSEKLFF.

V is TRBV6-1 and J is TRBJ2-7; the D gene is possibly TRBD1 (6 bases). The V end was cut by 6 bases, the J end by 2 bases, with 17 bases between. This CDR3 has 15 residues. Germline loops: CDR1 MNHNS, CDR2 SASEGT. This chain's CDR3 is CASRLEGDGPYEQYF. The CDR3 DNA reads TGTGCCAGCAGACTCGAGGGGGACGGACCCTACGAGCAGTACTTC.

The chain recombines TRBV6-5 with TRBJ2-1, with TRBD2 matching over 7 bases. The CDR3 has 15 residues. The trim removed 4 bases at V and 0 bases at J, leaving 3 bases unmatched. Germline lookup yields CDR1 MNHEY and CDR2 SVGAGI. CDR3 sequence (DNA): TGTGCCAGCAGTTCGCGGGAGTTCTCCTACAATGAGCAGTTCTTC. Residues: CASSSREFSYNEQFF.

V gene TRBV20-1 combines with J gene TRBJ1-5; D is uncertain. Germline lookup yields CDR1 DFQATT and CDR2 SNEGSKA (reference sequence). CDR3 length: 14 residues. V was clipped by 3 bases and J by 1 base, with 10 bases between them. The CDR3 is CSASASPSNQPQHF. CDR3 nucleotides: TGCAGTGCTAGTGCAAGTCCCAGCAATCAGCCCCAGCATTTT.

A note on this clonotype: Sequence at one end of the junction differs from germline and may be a read error. The chain carries TRBV28 and TRBJ2-7; D unresolved. This CDR3 comprises 14 residues. Germline CDR1 reads MDHEN; CDR2 reads SYDVKM. The CDR3: CVSSWTTETYEQYF. The CDR3 DNA reads as TGTGTCAGCAGTTGGACCACAGAAACCTACGAGCAGTACTTC.